One sample yielded the 26 T cell receptor beta chains listed below, sequenced in a study of cytomegalovirus exposure and HLA in healthy donors. The PCR was carried out with 60 Vbeta primers and 13 Jbeta primers. Clones were sequenced by immunoSEQ multiplex PCR, and TCRdb holds only the in-frame ones, with some missing. The repertoire holds about 120,000 clones, with around three quarters as singletons. Material for sequencing was PBMCs. The receptors stem from a woman under 40 in good health and CMV-seropositive.

The sample holds one count of this clone. The chain recombines TRBV7-2 with TRBJ1-2; TRBD1 aligns across 7 bases. With V trimmed by 0 bases and J by 5 bases, 6 bases remained unmatched. Germline V gene lookup returns CDR1 SGHTA and CDR2 FQGNSA. The CDR3 covers 15 residues. The CDR3 DNA sequence: TGTGCCAGCAGCTTAGCTGAGGGGGCGCCTTATGGCTACACCTTC. Protein product: CASSLAEGAPYGYTF.

V and J are TRBV7-6 and TRBJ1-5; D is perhaps TRBD1 (5 bases). Trimming removed 4 bases from V and 9 bases from J, with 10 bases in between. The germline V gene encodes CDR1 SGHVS and CDR2 FNYEAQ. The CDR3 runs to 12 residues. CDR3 DNA sequence: TGTGCCAGCAGCTCAGGGCTGGGGCCCCAGCATTTT. Amino acid sequence: CASSSGLGPQHF.

This clone was detected a few times. The chain recombines TRBV27 with TRBJ1-1; TRBD1 agrees at 7 bases. The V gene's germline CDR1 is MNHEY and CDR2 SMNVEV (reference sequence). The CDR3 extends over 14 amino acids. V shed 6 bases, J shed 1 base, and the junction held 5 bases outside the gene matches. The CDR3 nucleotides are TGTGCCAGCAGCCTGGGACAGTGGAACACTGAAGCTTTCTTT. Protein: CASSLGQWNTEAFF.

This clone was observed once. CDR3 nucleotide sequence: TGCGCCAGCAGCCAAGATCTAGCGGGACAGGGGGGTGACGAGCAGTACTTC. Residues: CASSQDLAGQGGDEQYF. The rearrangement joins TRBV4-3 to TRBJ2-7; 11 bases align to TRBD1. The germline gives CDR1 LGHNA, CDR2 YSLEER. Losses at the gene ends were 0 bases for V and 5 bases for J; bases not matched to a gene: 9. There are 17 residues in the CDR3.

The V gene is TRBV5-6, the J gene TRBJ2-1; 8 nucleotides align to TRBD1. There are 17 residues in the CDR3. Germline V gene sequence: CDR1 SGHDT, CDR2 YYEEEE. V trimming: 0 bases; J trimming: 1 base; junction bases outside the gene matches: 6. The CDR3 DNA is TGTGCCAGCAGCTTGGGGATGGACAGGGCGTCCTACAATGAGCAGTTCTTC. It is translated as CASSLGMDRASYNEQFF.

This chain's CDR3 is CASSFREAIPTGELFF. The DNA of the CDR3 is TGTGCCAGCAGCTTTAGGGAGGCTATACCCACCGGGGAGCTGTTTTTT. The chain carries TRBV7-9 and TRBJ2-2; the D gene is possibly TRBD2 (6 bases). Trimming stripped 3 bases from V and 4 bases from J, with 15 bases between. Germline assignment: CDR1 SEHNR and CDR2 FQNEAQ (reference sequence). This CDR3 region has 16 residues.

The chain joins TRBV7-2 to TRBJ2-3, with 12 bases aligning to TRBD2. In germline, CDR1 is SGHTA, CDR2 FQGNSA. With 4 bases clipped from V and 6 bases from J, the junction kept 2 bases outside the gene matches. The CDR3 has 14 residues. The CDR3 here is CASSSLAGGDTQYF. In DNA form, the CDR3 reads TGTGCCAGCAGCTCACTAGCGGGGGGTGATACGCAGTATTTT.

Regarding this clone: The sample carries other DNA sequences with the same CDR3. The chain links TRBV2 to TRBJ1-2; D perhaps matches TRBD1 (5 bases). The CDR3 consists of 13 residues. In germline, CDR1 is SNHLY, CDR2 FYNNEI. The V gene lost 1 base and the J gene lost 3 bases, with 6 bases spanning the gap. CDR3: CASSEGGDYGYTF. The CDR3 DNA reads TGTGCCAGCAGTGAAGGGGGCGACTATGGCTACACCTTC.

This clone has only one observation. The chain uses TRBV2 and TRBJ1-3; 9 nucleotides agree with TRBD1. CDR1 is SNHLY, CDR2 FYNNEI, per germline. The CDR3 runs 16 residues. V shed 5 bases and J 0 bases; nucleotides not matched to a gene: 5. The CDR3 region has the DNA TGTGCCAGCAGTAGAGAGACAGGGGGCTCTGGAAACACCATATATTTT. Protein sequence: CASSRETGGSGNTIYF.

In this sample, this clone turned up a few times. The germline gene is not matched at one end of the junction; a read error may be the cause. The V and J genes are TRBV7-9 and TRBJ2-2, with D hard to call. Germline CDR1 reads SEHNR; CDR2 reads FQNEAQ (reference sequence). This CDR3 spans 12 amino acids. CDR3 nucleotides: TGTTCCAGCAGCCTTTACACCGGGGAGCTGTTTTTT. This codes for CSSSLYTGELFF. Drawing the rest from reference TRBV7-9 and TRBJ2-2, the complete variable domain is DTGVSQNPRHKITKRGQNVTFRCDPISEHNRLYWYRQTLGQGPEFLTYFQNEAQLEKSRLLSDRFSAERPKGSFSTLEIQRTEQGDSAMYLCSSSLYTGELFFGEGSRLTVL.

This clone was detected only a few times. One junction end does not reproduce the germline sequence, and a read error may be involved. The V and J genes are TRBV7-9 and TRBJ1-4; tentatively, D is TRBD1 (5 bases). This CDR3 spans 15 amino acids. Germline V gene data show CDR1 as SEHNR and CDR2 as FQNEAQ (reference sequence). The CDR3, as DNA: TGTTCCAGCAGCCAATCGGACAAAGGACATGAAAAACTGTTTTTT. Amino acids: CSSSQSDKGHEKLFF.

This clone showed up just a few times. The gene calls are TRBV9 and TRBJ2-1, with TRBD2 matching over 9 bases. V trimming: 5 bases; J trimming: 2 bases; junction bases outside the gene matches: 5. This CDR3 has 15 amino acids. Germline CDR1 is SGDLS and CDR2 is YYNGEE. CDR3 protein: CASSGGGATYNEQFF. The DNA for the CDR3 is TGTGCCAGCAGTGGCGGGGGGGCCACCTACAATGAGCAGTTCTTC.

This sequence joins TRBV7-9 and TRBJ2-1; TRBD1 aligns across 7 bases. V lost 5 bases, J lost 5 bases, and 3 bases stayed unmatched. The CDR3 length is 13 residues. Germline V gene lookup returns CDR1 SEHNR and CDR2 FQNEAQ (reference sequence). The chain's CDR3 is CASSRGQNNEQFF. The DNA for the CDR3 is TGTGCCAGCAGCAGGGGACAGAACAATGAGCAGTTCTTC.

This sequence joins TRBV5-1 and TRBJ1-1; no definite D call. This CDR3 has 12 amino acids. The V gene's germline CDR1 is SGHRS and CDR2 YFSETQ. The V gene lost 7 bases and the J gene lost 3 bases, with 10 bases spanning the gap. The DNA for the CDR3 is TGCGCCAGCGCGAGGTCGGACACTGAAGCTTTCTTT. Protein: CASARSDTEAFF.

This clone came up once. The chain joins TRBV2 to TRBJ2-7, with D possibly being TRBD1 (5 bases). Trimming removed 7 bases at V and 5 bases at J, with 24 bases between. The germline gives CDR1 SNHLY, CDR2 FYNNEI. This CDR3 has 16 residues. The CDR3 here is CASTSSRAGILNEQYF. The CDR3 region has the DNA TGTGCCAGCACCTCAAGTAGGGCAGGGATATTGAACGAGCAGTACTTC. Based on the CDR3 plus reference TRBV2 and TRBJ2-7, the full variable domain is EPEVTQTPSHQVTQMGQEVILRCVPISNHLYFYWYRQILGQKVEFLVSFYNNEISEKSEIFDDQFSVERPDGSNFTLKIRSTKLEDSAMYFCASTSSRAGILNEQYFGPGTRLTVT.

V is TRBV4-1 and J is TRBJ2-3; tentatively, D is TRBD1 (6 bases). CDR1 and CDR2 (germline): MGHRA, YSYEKL. V lost 5 bases, J lost 1 base, and 16 bases lay in between. The CDR3 has 16 residues. The CDR3 DNA follows: TGCGCCAGCAGCAAAAGGGGGTCGGCGGGCACAGATACGCAGTATTTT. This codes for CASSKRGSAGTDTQYF.

The J gene is TRBJ1-1, the V gene TRBV7-9; 8 bases match TRBD1. The V gene end was trimmed by 0 bases and the J gene end by 7 bases; junction bases not matched to a gene: 7. This CDR3 is 15 amino acids long. Per the germline V gene, CDR1 is SEHNR and CDR2 is FQNEAQ (reference sequence). CDR3 protein: CASSLARTGRNEAFF. The CDR3 DNA sequence: TGTGCCAGCAGCTTAGCAAGGACAGGGCGCAATGAAGCTTTCTTT.

The table lists this clone with a few counts. The chain is built from TRBV2 and TRBJ2-2; the match to TRBD1 covers 8 bases. In germline, CDR1 is SNHLY, CDR2 FYNNEI. This CDR3 is built from 18 residues. J gave up 1 base and V 5 bases, and 12 bases lay outside the gene matches. CDR3 nucleotide sequence: TGTGCCAGCAGTTACTCCTCCACCGGGACAGGGAACACCGGGGAGCTGTTTTTT. Amino acids: CASSYSSTGTGNTGELFF. Filled out from reference TRBV2 and TRBJ2-2, the complete variable domain reads EPEVTQTPSHQVTQMGQEVILRCVPISNHLYFYWYRQILGQKVEFLVSFYNNEISEKSEIFDDQFSVERPDGSNFTLKIRSTKLEDSAMYFCASSYSSTGTGNTGELFFGEGSRLTVL.

The chain has TRBV7-2 and TRBJ1-2; TRBD1 might be the D (6 bases). V was cut by 2 bases and J by 7 bases, with 17 bases left in between. Germline CDR1 and CDR2: SGHTA and FQGNSA. This CDR3 contains 15 residues. CDR3 amino acids: CASSLSVVGASGYTF. Here the CDR3 DNA reads TGTGCCAGCAGCTTAAGTGTAGTGGGGGCCTCTGGCTACACCTTC.

Only one count was recorded for this clone. The chain joins TRBV30 to TRBJ2-7; no firm D call. Trimming removed 2 bases at V and 3 bases at J, with 11 bases between. From germline, CDR1 is GTSNPN and CDR2 SVGIG (reference sequence). This CDR3 region has 13 residues. The CDR3 nucleotides are TGTGCCTGGAGTTTTGGGCAGAACTACGAGCAGTACTTC. Translating it yields CAWSFGQNYEQYF.

This clone was observed a single time. This chain joins TRBV20-1 and TRBJ2-5; 8 bases agree with TRBD1. Unmatched junction bases numbered 8, after V lost 8 bases and J lost 9 bases. CDR3 length: 11 amino acids. Per the germline V gene, CDR1 is DFQATT and CDR2 is SNEGSKA (reference sequence). The CDR3 DNA sequence: TGCAGTCCCGGACAGGGTGGGGCCCAGTACTTC. It encodes CSPGQGGAQYF.

V is TRBV19 and J is TRBJ2-7; 11 bases are a match to TRBD1. Trimming cost V 5 bases and J 2 bases; bases outside gene matches: 5. This CDR3 comprises 15 residues. Germline V lookup: CDR1 LNHDA, CDR2 SQIVND (reference sequence). The CDR3 region is CASSVSGQGAYEQYF. The CDR3 region has the DNA TGTGCCAGTAGTGTATCGGGACAGGGGGCCTACGAGCAGTACTTC.

The genes are TRBV5-5 and TRBJ1-2; 11 bases are a match to TRBD1. The CDR3 sequence is 15 residues long. Unmatched junction bases numbered 10, after V lost 5 bases and J lost 7 bases. CDR1 is SGHKS and CDR2 is YYEKEE in the germline V gene (reference sequence). The CDR3 DNA reads TGTGCCAGCAGTGATCGGACAGGGGGCGTAGGTGGCTACACCTTC. It translates to CASSDRTGGVGGYTF.

This clone was recorded once. V is TRBV28 and J is TRBJ1-1; 7 bases are a match to TRBD1. V shed 6 bases and J 5 bases; nucleotides not matched to a gene: 15. This CDR3 is built from 16 residues. Germline lookup yields CDR1 MDHEN and CDR2 SYDVKM. CDR3 DNA sequence: TGTGCCAGCAGCTCCCCGGGGTACAGGGGTGGGACTGAAGCTTTCTTT. Amino acids: CASSSPGYRGGTEAFF.

The V and J genes are TRBV25-1 and TRBJ1-1; 9 bases align to TRBD1. The V segment lost 5 bases and the J segment 5 bases; nucleotides outside the gene matches: 9. This CDR3 has 15 residues. Germline V gene lookup returns CDR1 MGHDK and CDR2 SYGVNS. CDR3 coding DNA: TGTGCCAGCAGTCCAACCACAGGGGGCGGGACTGAAGCTTTCTTT. It encodes CASSPTTGGGTEAFF.

As to this clone: This sample includes further DNA sequences coding for the same CDR3. The chain has TRBV5-1 and TRBJ2-3; TRBD1 aligns across 12 bases. The ends lost 3 bases at V and 6 bases at J; junction bases unmatched: 5. Germline V lookup: CDR1 SGHRS, CDR2 YFSETQ. The CDR3 totals 15 residues. The CDR3 sequence: CASSSGQGAGDTQYF. The CDR3 nucleotides are TGCGCCAGCAGCTCGGGACAGGGGGCGGGTGATACGCAGTATTTT.